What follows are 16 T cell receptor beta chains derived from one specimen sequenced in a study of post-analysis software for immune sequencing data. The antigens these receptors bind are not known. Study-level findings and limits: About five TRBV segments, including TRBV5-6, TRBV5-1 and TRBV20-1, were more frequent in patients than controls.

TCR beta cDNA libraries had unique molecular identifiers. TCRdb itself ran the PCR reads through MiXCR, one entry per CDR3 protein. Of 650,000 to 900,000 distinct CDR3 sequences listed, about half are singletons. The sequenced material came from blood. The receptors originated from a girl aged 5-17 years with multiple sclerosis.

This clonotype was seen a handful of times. CDR3 in DNA: TGCAGTGCCCATCTACCCAGCACAGATACGCAGTATTTT. Residues: CSAHLPSTDTQYF. The J gene is TRBJ2-3, the V gene TRBV20-1; D unresolved. The CDR3 has 13 residues. Germline assignment: CDR1 DFQATT and CDR2 SNEGSKA (reference sequence). Trimming removed 6 bases from V and 0 bases from J, with 10 bases in between.

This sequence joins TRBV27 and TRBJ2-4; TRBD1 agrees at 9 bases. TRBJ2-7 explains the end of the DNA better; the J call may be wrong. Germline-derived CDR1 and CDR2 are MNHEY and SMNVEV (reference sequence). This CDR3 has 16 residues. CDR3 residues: CASSLSGGTGPNEQYF. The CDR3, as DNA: TGTGCCAGCAGTTTATCCGGAGGGACAGGGCCCAACGAGCAGTACTTC.

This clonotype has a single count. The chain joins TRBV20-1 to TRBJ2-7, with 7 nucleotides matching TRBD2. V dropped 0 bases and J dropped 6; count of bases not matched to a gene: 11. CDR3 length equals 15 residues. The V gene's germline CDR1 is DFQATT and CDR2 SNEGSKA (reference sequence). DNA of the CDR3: TGCAGTGCTAGAGAGGGGTTGGCGGGAGCCAGCGAGCAGTACTTC. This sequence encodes CSAREGLAGASEQYF.

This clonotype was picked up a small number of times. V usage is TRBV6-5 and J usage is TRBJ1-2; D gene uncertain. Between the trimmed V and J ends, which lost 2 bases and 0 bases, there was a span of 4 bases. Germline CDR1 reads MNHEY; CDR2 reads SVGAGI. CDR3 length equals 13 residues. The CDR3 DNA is TGTGCCAGCAGTTACAGATCTAACTATGGCTACACCTTC. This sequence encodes CASSYRSNYGYTF.

In DNA, the CDR3 is TGTGCCAGCAGTTTAGGTCTTGCGGGAGGTCACGAGCAGTACTTC. Residues: CASSLGLAGGHEQYF. The chain couples TRBV28 to TRBJ2-7, with 8 nucleotides matching TRBD2. The trim removed 2 bases at V and 5 bases at J, leaving 8 bases unmatched. The CDR3 spans 15 residues. Germline-derived CDR1 and CDR2 are MDHEN and SYDVKM.

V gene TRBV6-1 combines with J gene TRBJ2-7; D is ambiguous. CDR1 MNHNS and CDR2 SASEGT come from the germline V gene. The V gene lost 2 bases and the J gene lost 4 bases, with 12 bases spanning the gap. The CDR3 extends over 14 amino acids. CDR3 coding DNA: TGTGCCAGCAGTGAATCGCCCTCAGGATACGAGCAGTACTTC. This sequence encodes CASSESPSGYEQYF.

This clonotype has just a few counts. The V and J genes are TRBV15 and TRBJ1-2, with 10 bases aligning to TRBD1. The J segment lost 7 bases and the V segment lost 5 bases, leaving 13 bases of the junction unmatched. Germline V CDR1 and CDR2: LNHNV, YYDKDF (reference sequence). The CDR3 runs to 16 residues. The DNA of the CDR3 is TGTGCCACCAGCCAAGGTCCGGGACAGGGGACCGGTGGCTACACCTTC. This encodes CATSQGPGQGTGGYTF.

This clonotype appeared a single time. This CDR3 reads CASSVEAGFGTQYF. CDR3 in DNA: TGTGCCAGCAGCGTAGAAGCAGGCTTTGGGACCCAGTACTTC. The rearrangement joins TRBV9 to TRBJ2-7; D gene unclear. The J call may not be correct, given that the DNA end is closer to TRBJ2-5. CDR3 length: 14 amino acids. Germline lookup yields CDR1 SGDLS and CDR2 YYNGEE.

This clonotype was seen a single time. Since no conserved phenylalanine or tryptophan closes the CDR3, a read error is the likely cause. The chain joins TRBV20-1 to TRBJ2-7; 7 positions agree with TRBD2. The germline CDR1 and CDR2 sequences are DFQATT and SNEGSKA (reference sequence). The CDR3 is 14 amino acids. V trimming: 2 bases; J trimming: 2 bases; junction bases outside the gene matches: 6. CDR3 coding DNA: TGCAGTGCTAGAAACCGGGACTACCCCTACGAGCAGTACTGC. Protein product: CSARNRDYPYEQYC.

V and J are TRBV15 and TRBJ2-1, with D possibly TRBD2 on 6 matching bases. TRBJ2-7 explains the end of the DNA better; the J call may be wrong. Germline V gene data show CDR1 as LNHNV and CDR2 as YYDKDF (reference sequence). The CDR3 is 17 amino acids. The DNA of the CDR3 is TGTGCCACCAGCAGAGATTGGTCAGGCGGGACCTACAATGAGCAGTACTTC. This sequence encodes CATSRDWSGGTYNEQYF.

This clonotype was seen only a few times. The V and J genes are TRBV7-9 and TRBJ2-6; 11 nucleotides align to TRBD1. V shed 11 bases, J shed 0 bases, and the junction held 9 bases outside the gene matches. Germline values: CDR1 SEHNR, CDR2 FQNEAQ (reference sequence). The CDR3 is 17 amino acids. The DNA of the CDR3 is TGTGCCGGGACAGGGGGTCGGCAAAGCTCTGGGGCCAACGTCCTGACTTTC. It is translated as CAGTGGRQSSGANVLTF.

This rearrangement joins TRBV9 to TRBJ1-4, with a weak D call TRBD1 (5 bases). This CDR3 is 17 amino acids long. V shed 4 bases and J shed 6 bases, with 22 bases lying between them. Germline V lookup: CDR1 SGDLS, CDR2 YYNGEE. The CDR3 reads CASSPEGTIVFDEKLFF. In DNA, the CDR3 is TGTGCCAGCAGCCCAGAAGGGACTATCGTTTTTGATGAAAAACTGTTTTTT.

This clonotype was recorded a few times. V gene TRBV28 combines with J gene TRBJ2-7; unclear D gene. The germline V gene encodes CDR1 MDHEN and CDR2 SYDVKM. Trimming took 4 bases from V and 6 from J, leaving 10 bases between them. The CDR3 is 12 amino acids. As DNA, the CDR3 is TGTGCCAGCAGTTCCGCCCCCCTCGAGCAGTACTTC. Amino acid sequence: CASSSAPLEQYF.

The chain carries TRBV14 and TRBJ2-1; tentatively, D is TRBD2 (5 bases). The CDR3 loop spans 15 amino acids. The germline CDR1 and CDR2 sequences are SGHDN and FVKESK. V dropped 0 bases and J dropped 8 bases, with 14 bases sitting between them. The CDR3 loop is CASSQEASKWHEQFF. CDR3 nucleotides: TGTGCCAGCAGCCAAGAGGCTAGCAAGTGGCATGAGCAGTTCTTC.

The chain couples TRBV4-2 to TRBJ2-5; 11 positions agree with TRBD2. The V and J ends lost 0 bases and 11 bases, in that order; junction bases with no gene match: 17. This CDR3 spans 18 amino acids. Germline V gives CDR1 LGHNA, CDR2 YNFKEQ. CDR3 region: CASSQDGVAGGGYNEQYF. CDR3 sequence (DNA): TGTGCCAGCAGCCAAGATGGAGTAGCGGGGGGGGGCTACAATGAGCAGTACTTC.

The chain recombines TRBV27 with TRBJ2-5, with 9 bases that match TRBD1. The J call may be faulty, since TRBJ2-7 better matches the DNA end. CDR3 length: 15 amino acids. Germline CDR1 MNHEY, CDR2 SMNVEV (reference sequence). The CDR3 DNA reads TGTGCCAGCAGTCACCCGGGACAGGGCCTCTACGAGCAGTACTTC. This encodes CASSHPGQGLYEQYF.